Sequencing of this TCR beta chain was carried out in a study of blood T cell repertoires in COVID-19. Study summary: The origin of the acute and convalescent COVID-19 samples was the United States, Italy and Spain. The cDNA or gDNA used as material had been derived from T cells, B-cell-depleted T cells, or PBMCs.

Germline loops: CDR1 LNHNV, CDR2 YYDKDF (reference sequence). Trimming at V came to 1 base and at J to 7 bases, leaving 5 bases not matched to a gene. This CDR3 contains 15 residues. Under the authors' procedure: For nucleated cells, counts were estimated from reference gene primer amplification. Generated by immunoSEQ multiplex PCR, the TCRdb table keeps only in-frame clones and is missing some. V and J calls and clone size are given by that table; D and trimming were obtained from the DNA. The data show 110,000 to 150,000 clones, with approximately 80% seen just once and around 3.8% held by the top ten.

The chain is built from TRBV15 and TRBJ2-1; 9 bases align to TRBD1. This sequence was found in a man in his 70s who had recovered from COVID-19. The source material was peripheral blood. The CDR3 spells CATSRGGGTGNEQFF. In DNA, the CDR3 is TGTGCCACCAGCAGAGGAGGCGGGACAGGGAATGAGCAGTTCTTC.